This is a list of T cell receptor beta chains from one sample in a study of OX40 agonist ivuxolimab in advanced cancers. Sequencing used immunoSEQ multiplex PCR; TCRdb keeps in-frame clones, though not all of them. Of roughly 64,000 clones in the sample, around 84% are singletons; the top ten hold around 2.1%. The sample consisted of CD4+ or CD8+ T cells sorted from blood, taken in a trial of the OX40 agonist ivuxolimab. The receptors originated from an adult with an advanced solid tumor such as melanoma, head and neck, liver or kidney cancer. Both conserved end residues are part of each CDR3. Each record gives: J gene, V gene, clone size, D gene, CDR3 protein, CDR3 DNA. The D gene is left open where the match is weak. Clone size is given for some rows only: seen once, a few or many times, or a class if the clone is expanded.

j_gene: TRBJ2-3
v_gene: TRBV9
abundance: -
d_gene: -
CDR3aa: CASSSPLSPGPRENTQYF
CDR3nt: TGTGCCAGCAGTTCCCCCCTTTCTCCGGGACCCCGGGAGAATACGCAGTATTTT

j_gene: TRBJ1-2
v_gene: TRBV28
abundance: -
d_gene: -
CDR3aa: CASSSPVGYTF
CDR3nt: TGTGCCAGCAGTTCCCCGGTTGGCTACACCTTC

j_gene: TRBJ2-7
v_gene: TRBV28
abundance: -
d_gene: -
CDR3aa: CASSLSSRVNRALPGKQYF
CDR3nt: TGTGCCAGCAGTTTATCCAGCCGGGTGAACAGGGCCCTCCCTGGGAAGCAGTACTTC

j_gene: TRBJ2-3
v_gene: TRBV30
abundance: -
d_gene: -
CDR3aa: CAWSPFTDTQYF
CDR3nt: TGTGCCTGGAGTCCGTTTACAGATACGCAGTATTTT

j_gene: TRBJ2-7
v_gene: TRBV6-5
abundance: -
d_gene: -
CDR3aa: CASSTGSYEQYF
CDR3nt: TGTGCCAGCAGTACAGGGTCCTACGAGCAGTACTTC

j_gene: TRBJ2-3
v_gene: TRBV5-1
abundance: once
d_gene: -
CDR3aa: CASRRDSTDTQYF
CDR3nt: TGCGCCAGCAGGCGGGACAGCACAGATACGCAGTATTTT

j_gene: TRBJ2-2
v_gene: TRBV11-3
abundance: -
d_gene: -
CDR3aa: CASSPRSTTGELFF
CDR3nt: TGTGCCAGCAGCCCCCGAAGCACGACCGGGGAGCTGTTTTTT

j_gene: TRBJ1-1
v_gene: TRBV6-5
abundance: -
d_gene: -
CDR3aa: CASSYSSRDTEAFF
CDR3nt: TGTGCCAGCAGTTACTCGAGTCGGGACACTGAAGCTTTCTTT

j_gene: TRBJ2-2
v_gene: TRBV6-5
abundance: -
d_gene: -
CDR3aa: CASRRATGELFF
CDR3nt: TGTGCCAGCAGACGCGCCACCGGGGAGCTGTTTTTT

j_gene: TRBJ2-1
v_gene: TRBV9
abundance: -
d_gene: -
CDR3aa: CASSVATIDEQFF
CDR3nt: TGTGCCAGCAGCGTAGCCACTATCGATGAGCAGTTCTTC

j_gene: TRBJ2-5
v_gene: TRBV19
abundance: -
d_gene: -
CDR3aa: CASSHRVGKETQYF
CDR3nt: TGTGCCAGTAGCCATAGAGTGGGGAAAGAGACCCAGTACTTC

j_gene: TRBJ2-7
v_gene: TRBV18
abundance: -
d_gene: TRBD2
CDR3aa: CASSLLAGDSYEQYF
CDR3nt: TGTGCCAGCTCATTGTTGGCGGGAGACTCCTACGAGCAGTACTTC

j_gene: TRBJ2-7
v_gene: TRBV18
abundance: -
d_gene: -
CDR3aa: CASSPGVGDEQYF
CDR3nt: TGTGCCAGCTCACCGGGGGTCGGGGACGAGCAGTACTTC

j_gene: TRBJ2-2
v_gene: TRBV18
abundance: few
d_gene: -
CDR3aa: CASSRIRGTGELFF
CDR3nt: TGTGCCAGCTCACGCATACGGGGGACCGGGGAGCTGTTTTTT

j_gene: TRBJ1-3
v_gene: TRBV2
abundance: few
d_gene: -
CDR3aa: CASSAQLSGNTIYF
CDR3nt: TGTGCCAGCAGTGCCCAACTCTCTGGAAACACCATATATTTT

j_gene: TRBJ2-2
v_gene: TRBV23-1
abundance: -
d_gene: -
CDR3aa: CASSQITGELFF
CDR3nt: TGCGCCAGCAGTCAAATTACCGGGGAGCTGTTTTTT

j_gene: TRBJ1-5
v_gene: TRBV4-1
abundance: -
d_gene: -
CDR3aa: CASSQGQNQPQHF
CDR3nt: TGCGCCAGCAGCCAAGGACAAAATCAGCCCCAGCATTTT

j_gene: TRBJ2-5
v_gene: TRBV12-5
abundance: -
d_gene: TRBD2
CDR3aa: CASGTGGPGETQYF
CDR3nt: TGTGCTAGTGGTACGGGAGGGCCTGGTGAGACCCAGTACTTC

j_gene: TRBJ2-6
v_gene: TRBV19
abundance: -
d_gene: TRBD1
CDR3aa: CASSAPHRGSGANVLTF
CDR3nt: TGTGCCAGTAGTGCTCCTCACAGGGGCTCTGGGGCCAACGTCCTGACTTTC

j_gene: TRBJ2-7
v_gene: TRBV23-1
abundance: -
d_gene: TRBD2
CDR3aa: CASRDPPGGSYEQYF
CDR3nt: TGCGCCAGCAGGGACCCCCCGGGAGGGTCCTACGAGCAGTACTTC

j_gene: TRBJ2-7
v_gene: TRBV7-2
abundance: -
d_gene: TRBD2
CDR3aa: CASSSSGEAYEQYF
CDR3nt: TGTGCCAGCAGCTCTAGCGGTGAGGCCTACGAGCAGTACTTC

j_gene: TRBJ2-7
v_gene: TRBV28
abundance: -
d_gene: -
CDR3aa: CASSLTGISYEQYF
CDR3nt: TGTGCCAGCAGTCTTACAGGGATCTCCTACGAGCAGTACTTC

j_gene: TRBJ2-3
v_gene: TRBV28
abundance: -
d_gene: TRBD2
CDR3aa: CASKVSGGFTDTQYF
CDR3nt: TGTGCCAGCAAGGTTAGCGGGGGGTTTACAGATACGCAGTATTTT

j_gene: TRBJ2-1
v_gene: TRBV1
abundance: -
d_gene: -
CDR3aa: CTSSRKTTSGRDYNEQFF
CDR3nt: TGCACCAGCAGCAGGAAAACGACTAGCGGGAGGGATTACAATGAGCAGTTCTTC

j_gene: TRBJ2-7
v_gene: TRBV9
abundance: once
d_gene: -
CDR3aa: CASSVGAGLNSYEQYF
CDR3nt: TGTGCCAGCAGCGTAGGGGCAGGCCTTAACTCCTACGAGCAGTACTTC

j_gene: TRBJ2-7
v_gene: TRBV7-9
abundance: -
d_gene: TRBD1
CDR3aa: CASSWDRLSYEQYF
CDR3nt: TGTGCCAGCAGCTGGGACAGGCTCTCCTACGAGCAGTACTTC

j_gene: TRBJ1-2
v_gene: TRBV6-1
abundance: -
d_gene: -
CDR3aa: CASSVASGGSYGYTF
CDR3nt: TGTGCCAGCAGTGTGGCGAGCGGGGGGAGCTATGGCTACACCTTC